This TCR beta chain was observed in a study of beta chain features in type 1 diabetes. V lost 3 bases, J lost 2 bases, and 11 bases lay in between. CDR3 length equals 14 residues. Per germline, CDR1 ENHRY and CDR2 SYGVKD. Worth noting for this clone: Its target is not known.

Of the isolated RNA, all was reverse transcribed, and so the sequenced material was expressed TCRB transcripts. Data came from immunoSEQ multiplex PCR; TCRdb stores just in-frame clones and leaves some out. This table has 20,000 to 25,000 clones, 69% appearing once. Study-wide results and limits: Shortening of TCRB CDR3s, moderate but significant, appeared in all four CD4+ subsets of Type 1 diabetes patients. For TCRB rearrangement, an influence of HLA type remained unresolved here.

Sequencing used Tregs from blood. The receptor was isolated from a man aged 18 to 35 with type 1 diabetes. The chain employs TRBV10-3 and TRBJ2-7, with D perhaps TRBD1 (7 bases). CDR3 bases: TGTGCCATCAGTGATCGCGGGACAGCCTACGAGCAGTACTTC. It is translated as CAISDRGTAYEQYF.